The rows below give T cell receptor beta chains drawn from one sample of a study of shared clonotypes between healthy human individuals. This table comes from immunoSEQ multiplex PCR, and its TCRdb copy is limited to in-frame clones, with some not included. The data show about 320,000 clones, 80% to 90% seen once. Sequenced: memory CD8+ T cells sorted from blood. The origin of the receptors is a man aged 18-30 years in good health. CDR3s include the opening cysteine and the closing phenylalanine or tryptophan. The D gene is left open where the match is weak. Only some rows state a clone size, as once, few, many or a class for expanded clones.

D	V	size	J	CDR3	DNA
TRBD1	TRBV6-5	.	TRBJ2-1	CASSYAGGHEQFF	TGTGCCAGCAGTTACGCAGGGGGCCATGAGCAGTTCTTC
TRBD2	TRBV5-6	.	TRBJ2-1	CASSSLVRLAGDNEQFF	TGTGCCAGCAGCTCTCTTGTTCGGCTAGCGGGAGACAATGAGCAGTTCTTC
TRBD2	TRBV6-5	.	TRBJ2-1	CASSRLAGGNEQFF	TGTGCCAGCAGTAGACTAGCGGGCGGCAATGAGCAGTTCTTC
.	TRBV19	.	TRBJ2-7	CASSWRSSYEQYF	TGTGCCAGTAGTTGGAGGAGCTCCTACGAGCAGTACTTC
.	TRBV4-2	.	TRBJ2-7	CASSQDLGYEQYF	TGTGCCAGCAGCCAAGATCTAGGGTACGAGCAGTACTTC
.	TRBV11-2	.	TRBJ2-7	CASSDRSDSYEQYF	TGTGCCAGCAGCGACAGGTCAGACTCCTACGAGCAGTACTTC
TRBD2	TRBV6-6	.	TRBJ2-1	CASSLGLVDEQFF	TGTGCCAGCAGTTTAGGACTAGTGGATGAGCAGTTCTTC
TRBD1	TRBV28	.	TRBJ1-2	CASSYDSGGEGYTF	TGTGCCAGCAGTTACGACTCAGGGGGCGAAGGCTACACCTTC
.	TRBV6-1	once	TRBJ1-1	CASSERSGQNTEAFF	TGTGCCAGCAGTGAACGTTCGGGCCAGAACACTGAAGCTTTCTTT
TRBD1	TRBV27	.	TRBJ1-1	CASSLPGQGAGTEAFF	TGTGCCAGCAGTCTTCCGGGACAGGGGGCGGGAACTGAAGCTTTCTTT
.	TRBV4-1	.	TRBJ1-5	CASSLDITTQNNQPQHF	TGCGCCAGCAGCTTGGACATCACGACACAGAACAATCAGCCCCAGCATTTT
.	TRBV27	.	TRBJ1-1	CASSLGAANTEAFF	TGTGCCAGCAGTTTAGGAGCAGCGAACACTGAAGCTTTCTTT
.	TRBV7-9	.	TRBJ2-7	CASSFRSYEQYF	TGTGCCAGCAGCTTCAGGTCCTACGAGCAGTACTTC
.	TRBV6-5	few	TRBJ2-1	CASSQQGNEQFF	TGTGCCAGCAGTCAACAGGGAAATGAGCAGTTCTTC
.	TRBV28	.	TRBJ1-5	CASSLRSYNQPQHF	TGTGCCAGCAGTTTAAGGAGCTACAATCAGCCCCAGCATTTT
.	TRBV13	.	TRBJ2-7	CASSDRGYEQYF	TGTGCCAGCAGCGATAGGGGCTACGAGCAGTACTTC
TRBD1	TRBV10-2	.	TRBJ1-2	CASSSGQGHYGYTF	TGCGCCAGCAGTTCCGGACAGGGCCACTATGGCTACACCTTC
.	TRBV2	.	TRBJ2-6	CASSTGNEANVLTF	TGTGCCAGCAGTACAGGGAACGAGGCCAACGTCCTGACTTTC
TRBD1	TRBV6-5	.	TRBJ1-2	CASSTPGQESDGYTF	TGTGCCAGCAGCACCCCGGGACAGGAATCGGACGGCTACACCTTC
.	TRBV4-3	once	TRBJ2-7	CAGGLGGVYEQYF	TGCGCCGGCGGATTGGGGGGAGTTTACGAGCAGTACTTC
.	TRBV5-4	.	TRBJ2-5	CASSLAGGGLQETQYF	TGTGCCAGCAGCTTGGCAGGGGGGGGATTACAAGAGACCCAGTACTTC
.	TRBV7-9	.	TRBJ1-3	CASRTIPAGILFDTIYF	TGTGCCAGCAGGACCATACCGGCGGGAATACTGTTCGACACCATATATTTT
.	TRBV11-2	.	TRBJ2-7	CASSLEQVYEQYF	TGTGCCAGCAGCTTAGAACAGGTCTACGAGCAGTACTTC
.	TRBV7-6	.	TRBJ1-3	CASSPGSTALSGNTIYF	TGTGCCAGCAGCCCGGGATCGACAGCACTCTCTGGAAACACCATATATTTT
.	TRBV7-9	.	TRBJ1-2	CASKGDYGYTF	TGTGCCAGCAAAGGGGACTATGGCTACACCTTC
TRBD2	TRBV27	.	TRBJ2-2	CASSLAGNTGELFF	TGTGCCAGCAGTCTAGCGGGGAACACCGGGGAGCTGTTTTTT
TRBD1	TRBV7-7	.	TRBJ2-2	CASSPLPGQGATDTGELFF	TGTGCTAGCAGCCCGCTGCCCGGACAGGGGGCCACGGACACCGGGGAGCTGTTTTTT
.	TRBV6-5	.	TRBJ1-2	CASKTLEGMADGYTF	TGTGCCAGCAAGACCCTTGAGGGGATGGCGGATGGCTACACCTTC
.	TRBV28	.	TRBJ2-7	CASRDSYYEQYF	TGTGCCAGCAGGGACAGTTATTACGAGCAGTACTTC
TRBD2	TRBV7-2	.	TRBJ2-7	CASSWGLAGVDYEQYF	TGTGCCAGCAGCTGGGGACTAGCGGGAGTGGACTACGAGCAGTACTTC
TRBD1	TRBV4-1	.	TRBJ2-1	CASSQYRGSSYNEQFF	TGCGCCAGCAGCCAATACAGGGGAAGCTCCTACAATGAGCAGTTCTTC
.	TRBV28	.	TRBJ1-1	CASSPGTTERDTEAFF	TGTGCCAGCAGCCCTGGGACAACAGAACGGGACACTGAAGCTTTCTTT
.	TRBV7-2	.	TRBJ2-7	CASSPGRRFYEQYF	TGTGCCAGCAGCCCGGGTAGGAGGTTCTACGAGCAGTACTTC
.	TRBV11-2	.	TRBJ2-5	CASSRTREETQYF	TGTGCCAGCAGCCGAACCAGGGAGGAGACCCAGTACTTC
.	TRBV25-1	.	TRBJ2-2	CASSEEGAGELFF	TGTGCCAGCAGTGAAGAGGGGGCCGGGGAGCTGTTTTTT
TRBD1	TRBV18	.	TRBJ1-3	CASSPYPGQRYSGNTIYF	TGTGCCAGCTCACCTTATCCGGGACAGAGATACTCTGGAAACACCATATATTTT
.	TRBV7-9	.	TRBJ2-1	CASSFVGLTYNEQFF	TGTGCCAGCAGCTTCGTGGGGCTTACCTACAATGAGCAGTTCTTC
.	TRBV4-1	.	TRBJ1-1	CASSPVGGRRTEAFF	TGCGCCAGCAGCCCGGTCGGGGGGCGGCGAACTGAAGCTTTCTTT